Sequencing of this T cell receptor beta chain was carried out in a study of tumor and adjacent non-tumor tissue in lung cancer. General study results and limits: Top 100 clones took a larger repertoire share in normal lung.

The V end was cut by 5 bases, the J end by 4 bases, with 11 bases between. The CDR3 is made up of 13 amino acids. The germline CDR1 and CDR2 sequences are MNHEY and SVGAGI. A note on this clonotype: Its antigen remains unknown.

A modified ARM-PCR protocol with three rounds of nested PCR amplified TCRbeta. TCRdb independently ran MiXCR on the multiplex PCR reads; one entry per CDR3 protein. The data show roughly 82,000 distinct CDR3 sequences, under 80% seen once. No cell sorting was done before RNA was extracted from the tissue. More than 3 cm separated this lung sample from the edge of the tumor. The source of this sequence is a woman aged 45-65 years with non-small cell lung cancer. The chain has TRBV6-5 and TRBJ1-1; unclear D gene. The sample consisted of distant non-tumor lung tissue. The CDR3 loop is CASSPQAATEAFF. Written as DNA, the CDR3 is TGTGCCAGCAGTCCTCAGGCGGCCACTGAAGCTTTCTTT.